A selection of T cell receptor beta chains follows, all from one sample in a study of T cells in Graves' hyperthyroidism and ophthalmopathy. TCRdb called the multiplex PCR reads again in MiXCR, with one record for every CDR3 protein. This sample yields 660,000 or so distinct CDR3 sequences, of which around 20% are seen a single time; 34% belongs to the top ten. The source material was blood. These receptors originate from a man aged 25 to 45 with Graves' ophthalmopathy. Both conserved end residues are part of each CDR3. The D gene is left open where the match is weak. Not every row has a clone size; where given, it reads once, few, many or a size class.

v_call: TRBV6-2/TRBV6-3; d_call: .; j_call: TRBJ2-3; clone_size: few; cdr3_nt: TGTGCCAGCAGTAACTCAGATACGCAGTATTTT; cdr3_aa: CASSNSDTQYF
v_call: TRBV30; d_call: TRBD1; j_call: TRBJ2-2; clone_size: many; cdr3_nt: TGTGCCTGGAACTTACAGGGGGTCGCCGGGGAGCTGTTTTTT; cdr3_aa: CAWNLQGVAGELFF
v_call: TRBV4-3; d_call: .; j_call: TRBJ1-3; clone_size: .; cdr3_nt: TGCGCCAGCAGCCAAGACTTAGCCTCTGGAAACACCATATATTTT; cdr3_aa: CASSQDLASGNTIYF
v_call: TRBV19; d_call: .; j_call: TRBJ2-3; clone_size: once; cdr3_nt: TGTGCCAGTAGTATAAAGGTGGGCAGGGACCGCACAGATACGCAGTATTTT; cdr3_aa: CASSIKVGRDRTDTQYF
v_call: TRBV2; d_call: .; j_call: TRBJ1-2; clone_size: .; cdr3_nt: TGTGTCAGCAGTCCAGGGTCGGCTGGCTACACCTTC; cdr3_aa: CVSSPGSAGYTF
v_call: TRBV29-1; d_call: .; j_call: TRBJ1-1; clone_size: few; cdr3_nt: TGCAGCGTTACAGGGAGGATGAAAAACACTGAAGCTTTCTTT; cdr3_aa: CSVTGRMKNTEAFF
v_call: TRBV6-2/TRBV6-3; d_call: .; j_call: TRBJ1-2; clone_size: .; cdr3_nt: TGTGCCAGCAGTTACTCGGGGAGGGAAGATGGCTACACCTTC; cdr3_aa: CASSYSGREDGYTF
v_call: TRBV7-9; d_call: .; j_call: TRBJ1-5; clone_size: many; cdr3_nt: TGTGCCAGCAGCTCCGGACAGCCTAATCAGCCCCAGCATTTT; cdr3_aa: CASSSGQPNQPQHF
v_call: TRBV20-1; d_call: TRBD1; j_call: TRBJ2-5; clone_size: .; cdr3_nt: TGCAGTGCTTCGCCCTCGGGACAGCAAGAGACCCAGTACTTC; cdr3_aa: CSASPSGQQETQYF
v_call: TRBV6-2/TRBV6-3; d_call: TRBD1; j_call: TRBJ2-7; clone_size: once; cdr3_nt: TGTGCCAGCCCAGGGACAGGTTTTGAGGAGCAGTACTTC; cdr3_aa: CASPGTGFEEQYF
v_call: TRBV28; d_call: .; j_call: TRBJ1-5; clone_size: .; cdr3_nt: TGTGCCAGCAGTGCCACAGAAAGCAATCAGCCCCAGCATTTT; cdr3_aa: CASSATESNQPQHF
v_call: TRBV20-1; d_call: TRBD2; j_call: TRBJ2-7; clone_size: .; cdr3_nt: TGCAGTGCTAGAGTCGCGCGGGAGTGGACCTACGAGCAGTACTTC; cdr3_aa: CSARVAREWTYEQYF
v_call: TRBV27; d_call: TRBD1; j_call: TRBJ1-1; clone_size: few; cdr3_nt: TGTGCCAGCAGTCTAGTTCCGGACAGGGTGAACACTGAAGCTTTCTTT; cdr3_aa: CASSLVPDRVNTEAFF
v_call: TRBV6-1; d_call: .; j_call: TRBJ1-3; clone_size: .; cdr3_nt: TGTGCCAGCAGTGACTCAACAGGCTCTGGAAACACCATATATTTT; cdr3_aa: CASSDSTGSGNTIYF
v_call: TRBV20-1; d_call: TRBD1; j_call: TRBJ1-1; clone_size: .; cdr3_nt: TGCAGTGCTAGAGACCCGGACAGGTCCCACCTGATAGCTTTCTTT; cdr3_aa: CSARDPDRSHLIAFF
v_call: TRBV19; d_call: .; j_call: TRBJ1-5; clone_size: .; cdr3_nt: TGTGCCAGTAGCATATGGGGACCGGCCAATCAGCCCCAGCATTTT; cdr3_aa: CASSIWGPANQPQHF
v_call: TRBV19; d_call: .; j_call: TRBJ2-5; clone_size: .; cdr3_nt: TGTGCCAGCACCCAAGGGGGAGGGCCCCGAGAGACCCAGTACTTC; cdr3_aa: CASTQGGGPRETQYF
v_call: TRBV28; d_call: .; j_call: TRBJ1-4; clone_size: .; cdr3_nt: TGTGCCAGCCGAAACTCGCCCTGGCAGGTTGGAGGGGATAATGAGTTTTTT; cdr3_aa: CASRNSPWQVGGDNEFF
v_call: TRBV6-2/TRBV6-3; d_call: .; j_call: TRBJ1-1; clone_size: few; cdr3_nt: TGTGCCAGCAGTTACCGGGGGGAAGCTGAAGCTTTCTTT; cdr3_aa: CASSYRGEAEAFF
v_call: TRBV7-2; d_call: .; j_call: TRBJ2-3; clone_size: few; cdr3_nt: TGTGCCAGCAGCTTAGCGGATAAACTAGACACGCAGTATTTT; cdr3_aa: CASSLADKLDTQYF
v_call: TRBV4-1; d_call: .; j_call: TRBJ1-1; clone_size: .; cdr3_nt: TGCGCCAGCAGCCAAGATATTCTCGGGACTGAAGCTTTCTTT; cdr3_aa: CASSQDILGTEAFF
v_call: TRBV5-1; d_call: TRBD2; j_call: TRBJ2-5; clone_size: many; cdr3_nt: TGTGCCAGCAGCTTCCTAGCGGGGGAGACCCAGTACTTC; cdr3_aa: CASSFLAGETQYF
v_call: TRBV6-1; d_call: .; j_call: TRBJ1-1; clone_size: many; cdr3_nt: TGTGCCAGCAGGTCAGTACGCGCTGAAGCTTTCTTT; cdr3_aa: CASRSVRAEAFF
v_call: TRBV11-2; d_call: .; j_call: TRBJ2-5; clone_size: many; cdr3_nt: TGTGCCAGCACCTCACAGGACGGGGGGACCCAGTACTTC; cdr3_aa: CASTSQDGGTQYF
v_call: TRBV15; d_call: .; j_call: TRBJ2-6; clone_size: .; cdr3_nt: TGTGCCACCAGCAGAGATTCTTTTGACTCTGGGGCCAACGTCCTGACTTTC; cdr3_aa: CATSRDSFDSGANVLTF
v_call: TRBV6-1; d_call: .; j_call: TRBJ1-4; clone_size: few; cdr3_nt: TGTGCCAGCAGAGAACAGGACCTGACAACTAATGAAAAACTGTTTTTT; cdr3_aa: CASREQDLTTNEKLFF
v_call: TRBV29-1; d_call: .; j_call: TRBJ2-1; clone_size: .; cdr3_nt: TGCAGCGTTGCAGGGGACCAGGTCTCCTACAATGAGCAGTTCTTC; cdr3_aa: CSVAGDQVSYNEQFF
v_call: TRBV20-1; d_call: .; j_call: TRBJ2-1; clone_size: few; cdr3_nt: TGCAGTGCTAGAGAAGGGGGGCTCGACGAGCAGTTCTTC; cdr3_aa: CSAREGGLDEQFF
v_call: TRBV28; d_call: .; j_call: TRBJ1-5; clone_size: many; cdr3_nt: TGTGCCAGCAGTTTATATGACAGGCCCAATCAGCCCCAGCATTTT; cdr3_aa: CASSLYDRPNQPQHF
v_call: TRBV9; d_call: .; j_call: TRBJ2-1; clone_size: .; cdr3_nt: TGTGCCAGCAGCGTACAAGGGGGGCCGTATGAGCAGTTCTTC; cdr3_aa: CASSVQGGPYEQFF
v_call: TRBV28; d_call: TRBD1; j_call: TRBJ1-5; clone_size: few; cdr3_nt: TGTGCCAGCAGTTTCCCGGGACAGGTTAGCAATCAGCCCCAGCATTTT; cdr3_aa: CASSFPGQVSNQPQHF
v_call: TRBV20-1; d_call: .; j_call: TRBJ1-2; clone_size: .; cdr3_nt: TGCAGTGCTAGAGAGCAGGGGTTTAGTGGCTACACCTTC; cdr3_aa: CSAREQGFSGYTF
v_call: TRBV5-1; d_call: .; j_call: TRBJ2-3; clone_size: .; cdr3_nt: TGCGCCAGCAGCTCGGGTTTTAGGGATACGCAGTATTTT; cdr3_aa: CASSSGFRDTQYF
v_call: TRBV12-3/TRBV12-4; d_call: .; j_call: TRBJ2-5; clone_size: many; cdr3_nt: TGTGCCAGCAGTTTTGGCGGAGGAGGCCAAGAGACCCAGTACTTC; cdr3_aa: CASSFGGGGQETQYF
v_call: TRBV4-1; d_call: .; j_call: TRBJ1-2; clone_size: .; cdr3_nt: TGCGCCAGCAGCCAAGATATCAGGGTAGATGGCTACACCTTC; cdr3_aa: CASSQDIRVDGYTF
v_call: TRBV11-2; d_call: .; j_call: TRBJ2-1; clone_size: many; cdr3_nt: TGTGCCAGCAGCGCCGTCCCGGACAATGAGCAGTTCTTC; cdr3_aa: CASSAVPDNEQFF
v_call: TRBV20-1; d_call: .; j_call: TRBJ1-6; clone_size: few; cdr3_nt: TGCAGTGCGCCTCGTCCCGGGCCTGATAATTCACCCCTCCACTTT; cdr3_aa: CSAPRPGPDNSPLHF
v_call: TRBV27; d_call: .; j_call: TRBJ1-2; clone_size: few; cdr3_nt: TGTGCCAGCAGGCCGGGCGAAAAGGATGGCTACACCTTC; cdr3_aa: CASRPGEKDGYTF
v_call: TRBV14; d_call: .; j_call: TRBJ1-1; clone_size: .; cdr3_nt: TGTGCCAGCAGCACGGATGCGAACACTGAAGCTTTCTTT; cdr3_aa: CASSTDANTEAFF
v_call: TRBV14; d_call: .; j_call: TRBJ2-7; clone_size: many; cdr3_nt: TGTGCCAGCGCCGACTGGCACGAGCAGTACTTC; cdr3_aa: CASADWHEQYF
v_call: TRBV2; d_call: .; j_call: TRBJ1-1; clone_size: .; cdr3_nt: TGTGCCAGCAGTGATACGGCAGAATTATGGAACACTGAAGCTTCCTTT; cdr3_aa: CASSDTAELWNTEASF
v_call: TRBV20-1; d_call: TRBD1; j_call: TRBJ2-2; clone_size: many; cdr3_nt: TGCAGTGCTAGGTCGCAGGGGGATAGCGCCGGGGAGCTGTTTTTT; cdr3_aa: CSARSQGDSAGELFF
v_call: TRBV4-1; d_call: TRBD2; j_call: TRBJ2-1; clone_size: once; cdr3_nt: TGCGCCAGCAGCCACCCTGTAGCGGGAGGCGACAATGAGCAGTTCTTC; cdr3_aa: CASSHPVAGGDNEQFF
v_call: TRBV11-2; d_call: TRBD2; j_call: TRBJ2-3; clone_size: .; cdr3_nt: TGTGCCAGCAGCTTATTCGGGCGGGGGGGCACAGATACGCAGTATTTT; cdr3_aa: CASSLFGRGGTDTQYF
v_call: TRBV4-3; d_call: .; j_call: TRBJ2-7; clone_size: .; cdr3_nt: TGCGCCAGCAGCCAAGATCGAGATAGGGGGAACGAGCAGTACTTC; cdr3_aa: CASSQDRDRGNEQYF
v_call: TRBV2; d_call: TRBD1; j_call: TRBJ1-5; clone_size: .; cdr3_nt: TGTGCCAGCAGTGTAATAGGAGGGGGCAGGGATCAGCCCCAGCATTTT; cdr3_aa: CASSVIGGGRDQPQHF
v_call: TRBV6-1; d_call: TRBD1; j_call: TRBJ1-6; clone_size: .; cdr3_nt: TGTGCCAGCATGATTGGGGGGGGGACAGTCAATTCACCCCTCCACTTT; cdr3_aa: CASMIGGGTVNSPLHF
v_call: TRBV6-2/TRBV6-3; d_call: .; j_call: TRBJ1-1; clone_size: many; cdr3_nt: TGTGCCAGCAGTTACGCCAGGACGGTGAACACTGAAGCTTTCTTT; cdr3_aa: CASSYARTVNTEAFF
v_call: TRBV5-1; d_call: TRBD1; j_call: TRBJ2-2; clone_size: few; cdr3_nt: TGCGCCAGCAGGGGAGCCGGGACAGCAAACACCGGGGAGCTGTTTTTT; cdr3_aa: CASRGAGTANTGELFF
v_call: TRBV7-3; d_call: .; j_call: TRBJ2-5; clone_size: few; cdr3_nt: TGTGCCAGCAGCCGGACCGCGGGAAGTGGTGAGACCCAGTACTTC; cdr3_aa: CASSRTAGSGETQYF
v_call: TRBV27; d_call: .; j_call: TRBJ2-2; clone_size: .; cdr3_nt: TGTGCCAGCAGTTTATCCCCGGGTGTCGGGGAGCTGTTTTTT; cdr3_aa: CASSLSPGVGELFF
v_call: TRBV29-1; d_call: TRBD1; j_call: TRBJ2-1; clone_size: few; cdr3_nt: TGCAGCGTTGAAGTGACAGGGGGTGAGCAGTTCTTC; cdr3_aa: CSVEVTGGEQFF
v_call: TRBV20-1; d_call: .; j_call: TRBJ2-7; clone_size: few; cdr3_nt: TGCAGTGCTAGAGACAACAGAAGAGGTAACGAGCAGTACTTC; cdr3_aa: CSARDNRRGNEQYF
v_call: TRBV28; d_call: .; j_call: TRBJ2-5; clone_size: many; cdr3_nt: TGTGCCAGCAGTTTCAGACGGGAACAAGAGACCCAGTACTTC; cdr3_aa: CASSFRREQETQYF
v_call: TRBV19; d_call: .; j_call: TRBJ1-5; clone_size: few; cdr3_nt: TGTGCCAGTGGACGGACCAATCAGCCCCAGCATTTT; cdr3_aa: CASGRTNQPQHF
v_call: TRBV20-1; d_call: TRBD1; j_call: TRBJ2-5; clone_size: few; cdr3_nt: TGCAGTGCCGCGAGCGCCGGGACAGGGGAAGAGACCCAGTACTTC; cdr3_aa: CSAASAGTGEETQYF
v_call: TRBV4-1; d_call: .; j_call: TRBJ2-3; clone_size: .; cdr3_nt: TGCGCCAGCAGCCAAGAGAAGGGCAGGACAGATACGCAGTATTTT; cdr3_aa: CASSQEKGRTDTQYF
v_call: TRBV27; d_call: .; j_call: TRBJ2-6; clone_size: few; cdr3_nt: TGTGCCAGCAGTTCGGGTCTCCTAAATTCTGGGGCCAACGTCCTGACTTTC; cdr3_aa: CASSSGLLNSGANVLTF
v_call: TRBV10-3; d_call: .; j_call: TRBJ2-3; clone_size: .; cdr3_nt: TGTGCCATCAGTGACGGGACTCCAAGCACAGATACGCAGTATTTT; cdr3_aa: CAISDGTPSTDTQYF
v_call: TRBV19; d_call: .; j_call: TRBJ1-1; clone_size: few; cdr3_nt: TGTGCCAGTAGTGAGACCGACTACACTGAAGCTTTCTTT; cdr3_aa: CASSETDYTEAFF